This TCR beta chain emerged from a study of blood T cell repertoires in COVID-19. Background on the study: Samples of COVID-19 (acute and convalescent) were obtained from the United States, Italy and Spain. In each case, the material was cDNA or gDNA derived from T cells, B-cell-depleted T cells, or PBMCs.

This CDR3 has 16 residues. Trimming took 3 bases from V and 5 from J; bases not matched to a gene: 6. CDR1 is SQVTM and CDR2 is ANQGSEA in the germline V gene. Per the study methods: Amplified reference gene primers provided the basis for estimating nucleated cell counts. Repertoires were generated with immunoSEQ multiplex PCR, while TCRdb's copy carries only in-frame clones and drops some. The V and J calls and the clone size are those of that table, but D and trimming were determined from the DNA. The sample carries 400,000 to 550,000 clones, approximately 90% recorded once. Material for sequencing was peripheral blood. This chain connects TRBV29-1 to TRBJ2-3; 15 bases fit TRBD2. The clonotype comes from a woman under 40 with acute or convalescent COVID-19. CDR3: CSVERTSGGAGDTQYF. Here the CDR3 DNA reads TGCAGCGTTGAGAGGACTAGCGGGGGGGCAGGAGATACGCAGTATTTT.